Listed here are 28 T cell receptor beta chains from one sample, sequenced in a study of CD8+ T cells in alopecia areata. In each case, RNA was isolated and then reverse transcribed into cDNA as the sequencing template. Profiling relied on immunoSEQ multiplex PCR, and the TCRdb table lists in-frame clones only, not all of them. There are roughly 180,000 clones in the sample; almost 65% occur only once, and approximately 1.7% lies in the top ten. The sample here was CD4+ T cells sorted from blood, taken at week 0. These receptor sequences come from a human donor with alopecia areata.

The chain couples TRBV7-2 to TRBJ2-7; 7 nucleotides match TRBD2. CDR1 and CDR2 (germline): SGHTA, FQGNSA. The CDR3 is made up of 14 amino acids. The J segment lost 11 bases and the V segment lost 5 bases, leaving 15 bases of the junction unmatched. CDR3 in amino acids: CASSAGGGPRGKYF. In nucleotides, the CDR3 is TGTGCCAGCAGCGCTGGGGGGGGACCTCGCGGGAAGTACTTC. The whole variable domain, filled in from reference TRBV7-2 and TRBJ2-7, reads GAGVSQSPSNKVTEKGKDVELRCDPISGHTALYWYRQSLGQGLEFLIYFQGNSAPDKSGLPSDRFSAERTGGSVSTLTIQRTQQEDSAVYLCASSAGGGPRGKYFGPGTRLTVT.

The rearrangement uses TRBV5-4 and TRBJ2-1; D is undetermined. CDR3 size: 12 residues. The V end was cut by 4 bases, the J end by 10 bases, with 12 bases between. Germline CDR1 is SGHNT and CDR2 is YYREEE (reference sequence). The CDR3 region has the DNA TGTGCCAGCAGCCAGAGACCCCCGGAGCAGTTCTTC. The encoded protein is CASSQRPPEQFF.

The rearrangement links TRBV30 to TRBJ1-1; possibly TRBD1 for D (6 bases). Trimming stripped 0 bases from V and 1 base from J, with 9 bases between. In germline, CDR1 is GTSNPN, CDR2 SVGIG (reference sequence). The CDR3 totals 14 residues. CDR3 bases: TGTGCCTGGAGTGTCCTAGGGGGGAACACTGAAGCTTTCTTT. Translating gives CAWSVLGGNTEAFF.

This sequence joins TRBV5-4 and TRBJ2-7, with TRBD1 matching 7 bases. The trim removed 4 bases at V and 2 bases at J, leaving 6 bases unmatched. The CDR3 sequence is 14 residues long. The germline V gene has CDR1 SGHNT and CDR2 YYREEE (reference sequence). The CDR3, as DNA: TGTGCCAGCAGCACAGACAGGGATGCCTACGAGCAGTACTTC. This encodes CASSTDRDAYEQYF.

The CDR3 bases are TGTGCCACCAGCAGAGGGGACACACGGAGGGAAAAACTGTTTTTT. Protein product: CATSRGDTRREKLFF. V is TRBV15 and J is TRBJ1-4; D possibly corresponds to TRBD1 (6 bases). The length of the CDR3 is 15 residues. Trimming took off 1 base at V and 8 bases at J, with 14 bases between the two ends. Germline lookup yields CDR1 LNHNV and CDR2 YYDKDF (reference sequence).

This clone came up a few times. This chain joins TRBV19 and TRBJ1-5, with 9 bases fitting TRBD1. In germline, CDR1 is LNHDA, CDR2 SQIVND (reference sequence). CDR3 length: 15 amino acids. The trim removed 5 bases at V and 6 bases at J, leaving 8 bases unmatched. CDR3 protein: CASSSTGTGSQPQHF. DNA for the CDR3: TGTGCCAGTAGTTCCACCGGGACAGGGAGTCAGCCCCAGCATTTT.

V and J are TRBV12-5 and TRBJ2-7; D remains unclear. CDR3 length: 14 residues. V was clipped by 2 bases and J by 7 bases, with 15 bases between them. CDR1 and CDR2 (germline): LGHNT, FRNRAP. CDR3 coding DNA: TGTGCTAGTGGTTTGAAGGGCCCTCTTGGAGAGCAGTACTTC. It translates to CASGLKGPLGEQYF.

This clone occurred many times. The chain uses TRBV19 and TRBJ1-3; 11 bases agree with TRBD1. With V trimmed by 6 bases and J by 2 bases, 6 bases remained unmatched. The CDR3 spans 16 residues. From germline, CDR1 is LNHDA and CDR2 SQIVND (reference sequence). The CDR3 coding sequence is TGTGCCAGTAGCGGAACGGGACAGGGGGCTGGAAACACCATATATTTT. Its translation: CASSGTGQGAGNTIYF.

CDR3 sequence (DNA): TGTGCCAGCACCGAGGGTAATCAGCCCCAGCATTTT. Protein product: CASTEGNQPQHF. The rearrangement joins TRBV6-6 to TRBJ1-5, with D hard to call. The CDR3 length is 12 residues. The germline V and J ends were trimmed by 7 bases and 4 bases, with 8 bases remaining between them. CDR1 and CDR2 (germline): MNHNY, SVGAGI (reference sequence).

The J gene is TRBJ2-3, the V gene TRBV5-1; tentative D call: TRBD1 (6 bases). Trimming left V 4 bases short and J 5 bases short, with 14 bases between. The CDR3 has 14 residues. Looked up from germline, CDR1 is SGHRS and CDR2 is YFSETQ. CDR3 coding DNA: TGCGCCAGCAGCCAAGGGACATTTCAAGATACGCAGTATTTT. Amino acids: CASSQGTFQDTQYF.

The chain couples TRBV30 to TRBJ2-7, with D hard to call. Per the germline V gene, CDR1 is GTSNPN and CDR2 is SVGIG (reference sequence). This CDR3 is 14 amino acids long. Trimming shortened V by 3 bases and J by 3 bases, and 15 bases separated the two germline ends. CDR3 DNA sequence: TGTGCCTGGAGCCTGACACCCAACGGCTACGAGCAGTACTTC. This encodes CAWSLTPNGYEQYF.

The V and J genes are TRBV11-2 and TRBJ2-3, with D unresolved. V lost 0 bases and J 8 bases, leaving 3 bases between the germline ends. The CDR3 extends over 11 amino acids. Germline V gives CDR1 SGHAT, CDR2 FQNNGV. The CDR3 sequence is CASSLDVTQYF. CDR3 coding DNA: TGTGCCAGCAGCTTAGACGTTACGCAGTATTTT.

In this sample, this clone turned up a few times. This chain links TRBV7-2 with TRBJ2-1, with TRBD2 identical over 13 bases. V shed 3 bases, J shed 9 bases, and the junction held 17 bases outside the gene matches. CDR3 length equals 19 residues. Germline values: CDR1 SGHTA, CDR2 FQGNSA. CDR3 in DNA: TGTGCCAGCAGCTTTAGCGGCAGACTAGCGGGGGGCATGGAGGGTGAGCAGTTCTTC. Translation gives CASSFSGRLAGGMEGEQFF.

This clone has only one observation. The chain links TRBV19 to TRBJ1-5; possible D gene TRBD1, 5 bases. The CDR3 sequence is 13 residues long. V shed 8 bases and J shed 2 bases, with 10 bases lying between them. Germline CDR1 LNHDA, CDR2 SQIVND (reference sequence). The CDR3 here is CASEVGGNQPQHF. For the CDR3, the DNA is TGTGCCAGTGAGGTGGGGGGCAATCAGCCCCAGCATTTT.

The rearrangement joins TRBV4-3 to TRBJ1-2; 8 positions match TRBD1. The junction had 9 bases not matched to a gene; V was cut back by 2 bases and J by 4 bases. The CDR3 runs to 16 residues. Germline assignment: CDR1 LGHNA and CDR2 YSLEER. CDR3: CASSQLDRGHLYGYTF. The CDR3 region has the DNA TGCGCCAGCAGCCAACTCGACAGGGGCCACCTCTATGGCTACACCTTC.

The chain is built from TRBV29-1 and TRBJ1-1; D might be TRBD1 (5 bases). The V end was cut by 5 bases, the J end by 2 bases, with 9 bases between. This CDR3 is built from 12 residues. Germline CDR1 SQVTM, CDR2 ANQGSEA. CDR3 coding DNA: TGCAGCGTTCAGGGATTTAACACTGAAGCTTTCTTT. Protein sequence: CSVQGFNTEAFF.

V gene TRBV2 combines with J gene TRBJ1-2; unclear D gene. CDR1 SNHLY and CDR2 FYNNEI come from the germline V gene. Trimming left V 3 bases short and J 4 bases short, with 24 bases between. This CDR3 comprises 18 residues. CDR3 region: CASSDLGGPGPLSYGYTF. The CDR3 DNA follows: TGTGCCAGCAGTGATCTGGGCGGACCAGGTCCCCTTAGCTATGGCTACACCTTC.

J is TRBJ1-6 and V is TRBV30; D is unclear. The CDR3 is 12 amino acids. Germline assignment: CDR1 GTSNPN and CDR2 SVGIG (reference sequence). The V end lost 2 bases, the J end lost 7 bases, and 6 bases lay between the germline ends. The chain's CDR3 is CAWSLQNSPLHF. As DNA, the CDR3 is TGTGCCTGGAGTCTACAGAATTCACCCCTCCACTTT.

The chain carries TRBV5-1 and TRBJ2-2; D is uncertain. The germline gives CDR1 SGHRS, CDR2 YFSETQ. V shed 1 base and J shed 0 bases, with 10 bases lying between them. The CDR3 has 16 amino acids. CDR3 residues: CASSLLGSTNTGELFF. The DNA for the CDR3 is TGCGCCAGCAGCTTGCTCGGCTCCACGAACACCGGGGAGCTGTTTTTT. The full variable domain, its missing parts supplied by reference TRBV5-1 and TRBJ2-2, is KAGVTQTPRYLIKTRGQQVTLSCSPISGHRSVSWYQQTPGQGLQFLFEYFSETQRNKGNFPGRFSGRQFSNSRSEMNVSTLELGDSALYLCASSLLGSTNTGELFFGEGSRLTVL.

V is TRBV7-3 and J is TRBJ2-7, with 8 bases identical to TRBD2. There are 16 residues in the CDR3. Trimming took 2 bases from V and 4 from J; bases not matched to a gene: 10. The germline gives CDR1 SGHTA, CDR2 FQGTGA. CDR3 residues: CASSLGGLAGLYEQYF. As DNA, the CDR3 is TGTGCCAGCAGCTTAGGGGGCCTAGCGGGTTTATACGAGCAGTACTTC.

The V gene is TRBV29-1, the J gene TRBJ2-5; D unclear. This CDR3 is 12 amino acids long. The V gene lost 4 bases and the J gene lost 1 base, with 7 bases spanning the gap. CDR1 is SQVTM and CDR2 is ANQGSEA in the germline V gene. CDR3 sequence (DNA): TGCAGCGTTGCCGTAATCCAAGAGACCCAGTACTTC. It codes for CSVAVIQETQYF.

The rearrangement links TRBV30 to TRBJ2-7; D is uncertain. Germline V gene lookup returns CDR1 GTSNPN and CDR2 SVGIG (reference sequence). Trimming left V 1 base short and J 2 bases short, with 15 bases between. The CDR3 consists of 15 residues. CDR3 residues: CAWSGSMKVAYEQYF. The CDR3 bases are TGTGCCTGGAGTGGGTCTATGAAAGTCGCCTACGAGCAGTACTTC.

A few counts support this clone. This chain joins TRBV7-2 and TRBJ2-3; D gene ambiguous. With 5 bases removed from V and 2 bases from J, the gap between germline ends came to 14 bases. This CDR3 has 15 amino acids. Germline assignment: CDR1 SGHTA and CDR2 FQGNSA. CDR3 bases: TGTGCCAGCAGCCCTCGCCTCGCGAACACAGATACGCAGTATTTT. Its protein product is CASSPRLANTDTQYF. The complete variable domain, with remaining parts taken from reference TRBV7-2 and TRBJ2-3, reads GAGVSQSPSNKVTEKGKDVELRCDPISGHTALYWYRQSLGQGLEFLIYFQGNSAPDKSGLPSDRFSAERTGGSVSTLTIQRTQQEDSAVYLCASSPRLANTDTQYFGPGTRLTVL.

This clone was detected a few times. V and J are TRBV7-9 and TRBJ1-2, with 8 bases lining up with TRBD1. CDR3 size: 16 residues. Germline CDR1 is SEHNR and CDR2 is FQNEAQ (reference sequence). Trimming took 1 base from V and 4 from J; bases not matched to a gene: 8. The CDR3 bases are TGTGCCAGCAGCTTAGGAGGTCAGGGGGCCGTCTATGGCTACACCTTC. Residues: CASSLGGQGAVYGYTF.

This clone was seen more than once but under ten times. The chain links TRBV13 to TRBJ1-6; no clear D gene. The CDR3 has 12 residues. In germline, CDR1 is PRHDT, CDR2 FYEKMQ (reference sequence). The V end lost 6 bases, the J end lost 6 bases, and 6 bases lay between the germline ends. In DNA form, the CDR3 reads TGTGCCAGCAGAGGTTCTAATTCACCCCTCCACTTT. Amino acid sequence: CASRGSNSPLHF.

This chain connects TRBV4-1 to TRBJ1-5; D call uncertain. Germline assignment: CDR1 MGHRA and CDR2 YSYEKL. V lost 1 base and J 0 bases, leaving 13 bases between the germline ends. The CDR3 extends over 17 amino acids. The CDR3, as DNA: TGCGCCAGCAGCCAAGTTGACATGGGTTTTAGCAATCAGCCCCAGCATTTT. As protein: CASSQVDMGFSNQPQHF.

The chain links TRBV7-2 to TRBJ2-7, with 8 bases identical to TRBD2. This CDR3 has 14 residues. CDR1 and CDR2 (germline): SGHTA, FQGNSA. V dropped 5 bases and J dropped 6; count of bases not matched to a gene: 9. The CDR3 spells CASSPRSGGLEQYF. CDR3 nucleotide sequence: TGTGCCAGCAGCCCGAGATCGGGGGGGCTCGAGCAGTACTTC.

The chain joins TRBV27 to TRBJ1-2; D is perhaps TRBD1 (5 bases). CDR3 size: 13 residues. V was trimmed by 6 bases and J by 7 bases, leaving 15 bases between them. Germline V gene lookup returns CDR1 MNHEY and CDR2 SMNVEV (reference sequence). The CDR3 DNA sequence: TGTGCCAGCAGAAAAGGGGTATCGTCTGGCTACACCTTC. Protein sequence: CASRKGVSSGYTF.